This T cell receptor (beta chain) originates from a study of T cells in narcolepsy. Assay: immunoSEQ multiplex PCR; the TCRdb copy retains only in-frame clones and omits some. The table has 36,000 or so clones, approximately 90% seen once. CDR1 and CDR2 (germline): SGHAT, FQNNGV. The length of the CDR3 is 13 residues. Trimming cost V 1 base and J 9 bases, with 10 bases left between them. The TCR comes from a human donor with narcolepsy. The sample comprised CD45RA- memory CD4+ T cells from PBMCs. The J gene is TRBJ2-1, the V gene TRBV11-2, with D maybe TRBD2 (6 bases). CDR3 DNA: TGTGCCAGCAGCTTAGTACGGGGGAGTGAGCAGTTCTTC. Protein: CASSLVRGSEQFF.